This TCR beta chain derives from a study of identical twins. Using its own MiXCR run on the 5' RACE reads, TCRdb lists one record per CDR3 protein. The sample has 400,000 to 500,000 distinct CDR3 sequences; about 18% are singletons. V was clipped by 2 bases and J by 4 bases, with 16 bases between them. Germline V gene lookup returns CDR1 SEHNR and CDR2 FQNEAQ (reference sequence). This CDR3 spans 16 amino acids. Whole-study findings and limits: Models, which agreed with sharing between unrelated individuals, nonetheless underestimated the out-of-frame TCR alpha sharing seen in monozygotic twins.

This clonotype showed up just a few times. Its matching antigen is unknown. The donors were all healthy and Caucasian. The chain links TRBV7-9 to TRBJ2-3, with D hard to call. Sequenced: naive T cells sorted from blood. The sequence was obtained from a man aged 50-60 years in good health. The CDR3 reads CASSLSPPGVPDTQYF. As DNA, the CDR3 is TGTGCCAGCAGCTTAAGCCCTCCGGGTGTCCCAGATACGCAGTATTTT.